This T cell receptor beta chain was captured in a study of blood T cell repertoires in COVID-19. Across the study: Nucleic acid was either cDNA or gDNA, and it came from T cells, B-cell-depleted T cells, or PBMCs.

This CDR3 has 12 amino acids. The V and J ends lost 0 bases and 6 bases respectively, with 4 bases between them. The germline gives CDR1 LNHNV, CDR2 YYDKDF (reference sequence). As processed by the authors: Estimated nucleated cell counts came from reference gene primer amplification. Sequencing was performed with immunoSEQ multiplex PCR; in TCRdb, only in-frame clones are kept and a portion is missing. V and J calls and clone size are copied from that table; D and trimming were computed from the DNA. The data hold around 300,000 clones, with more than 80% observed a single time. This sequence originates from a woman in her thirties with active or convalescent COVID-19. The chain is built from TRBV15 and TRBJ2-3; D gene unclear. Sequencing was carried out using peripheral blood. In DNA, the CDR3 is TGTGCCACCAGCAGAGATCAGGATACGCAGTATTTT. Translating it yields CATSRDQDTQYF.